This T cell receptor beta chain came from a study of cytomegalovirus exposure and HLA in healthy donors (TCRdb year 2017). Regarding the study in general: According to an earlier analysis of several hundred of the donors, roughly 180 million T cells yielded 95 million to 140 million unique TCR beta sequences and approximately 300 Gb of sequence data. Using immunosequencing, the study profiled T cell repertoires from around 670 subjects and related those repertoires to cytomegalovirus serostatus. Typing coverage differed by locus: A, B, C, DRB1 and DQB1 were typed in about 620-640 donors, DQA1 in 522, DPA1 in 600 to 610, and DPB1 in 472. A separate validation cohort of approximately 120 different subjects was used in addition to the roughly 700-subject first cohort. All discovery cohort repertoires had been generated using a single sequencing platform. About five DR-DQ haplotypes were treated as single units for association and clustering because of strong linkage in the cohort. A later genetic analysis took genome-wide SNP genotypes for about 60% of the roughly 670 donors and used that subset as a discovery cohort. An early release covering just under 650 HLA-typed donors comprised roughly 300 gigabases of sequencing data and tens of millions of unique TCR sequences. Of the roughly 400 genotyped donors, less than 90% were placed in the genetic ancestry cluster associated with self-reported Caucasian donors. To decide whether each TCR beta V gene segment behaved as functional or pseudogenic, an earlier analysis of fewer than 750 of the donors relied on high-throughput TCR beta sequencing. In a later analysis, previously published TCR beta repertoires from several hundred donors were re-analyzed and high-resolution HLA genotyping was added so that TCR occurrence patterns could be studied. To predict cytomegalovirus infection status, the study brought together high-throughput TCR immunosequencing, statistical association of individual TCRs with disease status, and machine learning. The later analysis used no new phenotypic data to find candidate immune exposures, relying instead on TCR beta sequences and their occurrence across donors. Among roughly 400 genotyped donors of the cohort, an average of around 240,000 unique TCR beta nucleotide sequences was sequenced per donor, of which 15% to 20% were non-productive. The study aimed to test whether signatures of past pathogen exposure could be identified by cataloging public T cell receptors. HLA typing included class I and class II loci at four-digit resolution. Donor age, sex, ethnicity and CMV serostatus were compiled alongside the repertoire data.

Comment on this clone: Its antigen is not yet known. Base qualities are not recorded, but no much larger clone differs from it by a single base.

Libraries were built with the immunoSEQ multiplex PCR assay. The multiplex PCR relied on a mix of 60 forward primers for TCR Vbeta segments and 13 reverse primers for TCR Jbeta segments. A multiplex PCR assay on genomic DNA amplified the CDR3 region of rearranged TCR beta genes. The amplified TCR beta libraries were sequenced on the Illumina HiSeq System as 87-base-pair reads. The authors processed their data as follows. Across the 600 to 700 repertoires, a later analysis counted 80 million or so unique TCR beta chains, around 11 million of which were shared by at least two donors. To remove PCR and sequencing errors, raw reads were error-corrected and collapsed into unique sequences using a nearest-neighbor algorithm that merged closely related sequences. CDR3 sequences were aligned to IMGT reference sequences to assign V, D and J gene segments. For a sequence to be retained, a match of at least six nucleotides was required to both a V gene segment and a J gene segment. A rearrangement was called productive if the CDR3 had no stop codons and remained in frame with V and J, and every other rearrangement was called non-productive. Following IMGT convention, CDR3 was defined as the stretch from the second conserved V-encoded cysteine to the conserved J-encoded phenylalanine. The earlier analysis of about 560 of the donors excluded any sequence lacking an unambiguous match to a single V gene segment. An earlier analysis of under 750 of the donors called V segments functional above 56.7% productive rearrangements and segregating when the between-donor standard deviation exceeded 5%. A statistical classification framework was built for diagnosing cytomegalovirus status from the catalog of TCR beta chain sequences. V and J gene assignment, in a later analysis, came from comparing TCR nucleotide sequences with IMGT/GENE-DB human TR gene sequences. Using the TCRdist pipeline, a later analysis assigned CDR3 sequences along with most-parsimonious VDJ recombination scenarios. In a later analysis, each TCR beta chain was defined by its CDR3 amino acid sequence together with its V-gene family, and reads lacking a unique V-gene family were excluded. As a way to deal with suspected cross-contamination and a sequencing artifact, a later analysis dropped roughly 620 nucleotide sequences that were highly shared and had low generation probability. In a later analysis, a clonal expansion index for each public chain was calculated from normalized within-repertoire ranks of inferred template counts. In a later analysis, generation probabilities were computed with a VDJ recombination model fitted to out-of-frame rearrangements, and the resulting probabilities were checked against IGoR. A later analysis scored TCR-TCR, TCR-HLA and TCR-CMV co-occurrence with hypergeometric tests, applying a repertoire-size bias correction to TCR pairs. To estimate false discovery rates, a later analysis permuted the HLA or CMV assignments 20 times. In a later analysis, co-occurring TCRs were grouped with DBSCAN, and TCRdist sequence similarity was added when clustering was performed within HLA-allele-positive subsets. Repertoires with fewer than 30,000 or more than 120,000 public chains, plus five repertoires with anomalous nucleotide sharing, were excluded from co-occurrence clustering. Here the immuneACCESS table is served through TCRdb, limited to in-frame sequences with V and J called. Missing clones are a known gap in these copies; in checked studies unresolved V genes cover under half, and the rest lacks a known reason. That table furnishes V, J and clone size, whereas the DNA furnished D and trimming. The sample has some 120,000 clones on record, about 80% of them singletons. Roughly 2% of the sample is in the top ten clones.

What the authors observed across the whole study: A later genetic analysis associated a missense DCLRE1C variant with V-gene and J-gene trimming of TCR beta chains, and an independent cohort replicated the association. A later analysis found that TCR association rates varied across HLA loci, with DRB1 alleles showing the most associated TCRs and HLA-C alleles the fewest. A later analysis reported that several top co-occurrence clusters appeared linked to parvovirus B19, influenza, CMV and Epstein-Barr virus. In an earlier analysis of about 600 of the donors, most TCR beta V segments appeared in productive rearrangements about 87% or about 30% of the time, broadly matching IMGT annotations. A cluster of highly shared sequence variants was judged likely to represent a technical artifact of the sequencing pipeline. HLA typing was unavailable for some donors at each locus, so association tests used only the typed subset. Roughly uniform sequencing depth across donors was assumed in presence/absence analyses, although this assumption may not hold. The earlier analysis of 587 of the donors excluded some 16 rarely observed V segments, including chromosome 9 orphons, because counts were too low. A later analysis associated 17,000 or so TCR beta sequences with specific HLA alleles at a false discovery rate of 0.05. Compared with the approximately 670-donor mean, donors in an Asian-associated ancestry cluster had fewer N-insertions in productive TCRs, according to a later genetic analysis. When HLA alleles, especially DR and DQ, strongly co-occurred, attributing TCR associations to individual alleles was difficult. CMV serostatus was the only immune exposure information available for the cohort. While some public TCRs were present in many individuals, most TCR sequences turned up only very rarely across donors. In vitro tests confirmed that a few of the cytomegalovirus-associated TCR beta chains recognize cytomegalovirus antigens. Correlated functional status among segregating V segments might be attributable to linkage disequilibrium, but an unknown experimental factor could not be ruled out. According to a later analysis, most CMV-associated TCR beta chains appeared to be HLA-restricted, and the HLA associations seemed to be driven largely by CMV exposure. This cohort had only TCR beta chains sequenced, and the lack of alpha or paired-chain data limited which features could be detected. Cytomegalovirus status was reported to be diagnosed by the classifier with high specificity and sensitivity in both the original and validation cohorts. In the study, 150 to 200 TCR beta chains were listed as associated with cytomegalovirus. It was suggested by the authors that the approach could potentially be generalized to other disease states and immunological phenotypes. A further reported finding was that TCR beta sequences accurately predicted the HLA-A and HLA-B alleles for most subjects in the first cohort. In a later analysis, HLA-associated TCR beta chains showed more clonal expansion and lower generation probabilities than non-associated chains that were equally common.

The cohort consisted of 666 healthy bone marrow donors. At the time of sampling, every cohort member was nominally healthy, though immune exposures that went unrecorded were likely present. The donor tested CMV seronegative, placing the donor among the 350 or so seronegative members of the cohort. A peripheral blood sample was collected from each donor, and TCR beta sequencing was performed on peripheral blood mononuclear cells. The Qiagen DNeasy Blood Extraction Kit was used to extract genomic DNA from the blood cell samples. The source of this sequence is a man aged 18-30 years in good health and CMV-seronegative. The material sequenced was PBMCs.

CDR3 region: CASSLGGALGTDTQYF. The sequenced DNA is TGCGCCAGCAGCTTGGGCGGGGCGCTGGGCACAGATACGCAGTATTTT. The receptor chain draws on TRBV5-1 and TRBJ2-3; TRBD2 is a weak D gene call, 6 bases matching. V is reduced by 0 bases and J by 1 base, leaving a spacing of 12 bases between them. The CDR3 holds 16 amino acids from the cysteine to the phenylalanine. Just the 48-base CDR3 DNA is kept, in frame starting at base 1. CDR1 and CDR2, per the germline V gene, are SGHRS and YFSETQ.